Following are 21 T cell receptor beta chains from one sample sequenced in a study of Tregs in tolerant kidney transplant recipients (dated by TCRdb to between 2018 and 2021). Library prep was done by the immunoSEQ multiplex PCR assay. Sourced from immuneACCESS, this table was stored by TCRdb with only in-frame sequences that have V and J called. A share of the clones is absent; for the studies checked, an unresolved V gene accounts for under half, and the remainder has no known explanation. This sample comprises around 77,000 clones, 95% to 98% of them detected only once. The ten largest clones capture approximately 0.56% of the sample. The time point label for this specimen denotes: blood sample drawn before combined kidney and bone marrow transplant. The source material was CD4+ T cells from blood, sampled before the transplant. These receptors all stem from a human donor who received a combined kidney and bone marrow transplant.

The chain employs TRBV5-6 and TRBJ2-3; 11 nucleotides match TRBD1. V lost 4 bases to trimming and J lost 5 bases; unmatched junction nucleotides: 3. The CDR3 spans 14 residues. Germline CDR1 reads SGHDT; CDR2 reads YYEEEE. The CDR3 sequence is CASSPGQGVDTQYF. The CDR3 DNA reads TGTGCCAGCAGCCCGGGACAGGGGGTAGATACGCAGTATTTT.

The chain has TRBV7-8 and TRBJ2-7; 8 bases are shared with TRBD1. The germline V gene has CDR1 SGHVS and CDR2 FQNEAQ. The CDR3 is 14 residues long. V shed 3 bases and J 10 bases; nucleotides not matched to a gene: 11. As DNA, the CDR3 is TGTGCCAGCAGCTTGACTCAGGGGGCCCTCGCCCAGTACTTC. Translating it yields CASSLTQGALAQYF.

The J gene is TRBJ2-1, the V gene TRBV7-9; 11 bases are a match to TRBD2. The CDR3 loop spans 15 amino acids. Trimming cost V 3 bases and J 5 bases; bases outside gene matches: 3. Germline V gene sequence: CDR1 SEHNR, CDR2 FQNEAQ (reference sequence). CDR3 sequence: CASSLGGLADNEQFF. DNA for the CDR3: TGTGCCAGCAGCTTGGGGGGACTAGCGGACAATGAGCAGTTCTTC. The whole variable domain, remainder taken from reference TRBV7-9 and TRBJ2-1, is DTGVSQNPRHKITKRGQNVTFRCDPISEHNRLYWYRQTLGQGPEFLTYFQNEAQLEKSRLLSDRFSAERPKGSFSTLEIQRTEQGDSAMYLCASSLGGLADNEQFFGPGTRLTVL.

The chain combines TRBV6-6 with TRBJ2-7, with D possibly TRBD1 on 6 matching bases. V was cut by 4 bases and J by 3 bases, with 19 bases left in between. The CDR3 is 16 amino acids. CDR1 is MNHNY, CDR2 SVGAGI, per germline (reference sequence). The CDR3: CASSSPQGQVDYEQYF. For the CDR3, the DNA is TGTGCCAGCAGTTCCCCCCAGGGGCAGGTTGACTACGAGCAGTACTTC.

The CDR3 reads CASSPTGQGSLVYGYTF. Written as DNA, the CDR3 is TGTGCCAGCTCACCGACGGGACAGGGGTCATTGGTCTATGGCTACACCTTC. The chain joins TRBV18 to TRBJ1-2, with TRBD1 matching 10 bases. The germline gives CDR1 KGHSH, CDR2 LQKENI. The CDR3 has 17 amino acids. V was clipped by 3 bases and J by 4 bases; unmatched bases: 11.

The V call is TRBV6-6, the J call TRBJ1-6, with 7 positions matching TRBD1. CDR1 is MNHNY and CDR2 is SVGAGI in the germline V gene (reference sequence). The CDR3 consists of 16 residues. J gave up 0 bases and V 6 bases, and 5 bases lay outside the gene matches. The CDR3 DNA is TGTGCCAGCAGCCCTAGACAGGGCTCCTATAATTCACCCCTCCACTTT. This encodes CASSPRQGSYNSPLHF.

V usage is TRBV19 and J usage is TRBJ1-2; 8 bases match TRBD1. The CDR3 sequence is 15 residues long. Germline V gene data show CDR1 as LNHDA and CDR2 as SQIVND (reference sequence). V trimming: 4 bases; J trimming: 7 bases; junction bases outside the gene matches: 11. The chain's CDR3 is CASSNGQGKFGGYTF. DNA for the CDR3: TGTGCCAGTAGTAATGGACAGGGCAAGTTTGGTGGCTACACCTTC.

The gene calls are TRBV2 and TRBJ2-1, with D unresolved. V lost 7 bases and J lost 0, with 13 bases in between. This CDR3 has 15 residues. Germline CDR1 reads SNHLY; CDR2 reads FYNNEI. CDR3 sequence: CASTVIRSSYNEQFF. For the CDR3, the DNA is TGTGCCAGCACGGTTATCCGAAGCTCCTACAATGAGCAGTTCTTC.

The CDR3 nucleotides read TGTGCCAGCAGTTTAAGCCCAGGTCGATCTAACACTGAAGCTTTCTTT. It specifies CASSLSPGRSNTEAFF. J is TRBJ1-1 and V is TRBV27; D is uncertain. Per the germline V gene, CDR1 is MNHEY and CDR2 is SMNVEV (reference sequence). Trimming removed 2 bases from V and 2 bases from J, with 15 bases in between. This CDR3 spans 16 amino acids.

As for this clone: The junction does not match germline at one end; this may be a read error. V gene TRBV19 combines with J gene TRBJ2-7; D is possibly TRBD1 (5 bases). The germline CDR1 and CDR2 sequences are LNHDA and SQIVND (reference sequence). The CDR3 sequence is 14 residues long. CDR3 bases: TGTGCCAGTAGTATTCTCCAGGGCTCCCACGAGCAGTACTTC. Amino acid sequence: CASSILQGSHEQYF.

The chain couples TRBV9 to TRBJ2-2, with a possible D match to TRBD2 (6 bases). Germline V gives CDR1 SGDLS, CDR2 YYNGEE. The CDR3 contains 16 residues. The germline V and J ends were trimmed by 4 bases and 2 bases, with 15 bases remaining between them. The CDR3 region is CASSKLGGFNTGELFF. The CDR3 DNA reads TGTGCCAGCAGCAAACTAGGAGGGTTTAACACCGGGGAGCTGTTTTTT. Based on the CDR3 plus reference TRBV9 and TRBJ2-2, the full variable domain is DSGVTQTPKHLITATGQRVTLRCSPRSGDLSVYWYQQSLDQGLQFLIQYYNGEERAKGNILERFSAQQFPDLHSELNLSSLELGDSALYFCASSKLGGFNTGELFFGEGSRLTVL.

V and J are TRBV11-2 and TRBJ1-3; D unresolved. The V end lost 3 bases, the J end lost 0 bases, and 12 bases lay between the germline ends. This CDR3 contains 16 residues. CDR1 and CDR2 (germline): SGHAT, FQNNGV. The CDR3, as DNA: TGTGCCAGCAGCTTCGCACTCCCGAGCTCTGGAAACACCATATATTTT. Amino acids: CASSFALPSSGNTIYF.

This chain connects TRBV7-2 to TRBJ2-3; D not resolved. The CDR3 totals 12 residues. The V and J ends lost 2 bases and 4 bases respectively, with 4 bases between them. Germline assignment: CDR1 SGHTA and CDR2 FQGNSA. CDR3 loop: CASSLLADTQYF. Written as DNA, the CDR3 is TGTGCCAGCAGCTTATTAGCAGATACGCAGTATTTT.

The V call is TRBV6-6, the J call TRBJ1-3, with 9 bases matching TRBD1. There are 15 residues in the CDR3. CDR1 is MNHNY, CDR2 SVGAGI, per germline (reference sequence). V dropped 2 bases and J dropped 4; count of bases not matched to a gene: 3. The CDR3 protein is CASSYRTGAGNTIYF. The CDR3 nucleotides read TGTGCCAGCAGTTACAGGACAGGGGCAGGAAACACCATATATTTT.

This sequence joins TRBV21-1 and TRBJ2-6; whether TRBD2, the table's D call, matches the DNA was not checked. TRBV21-1 is a known pseudogene. This CDR3 has 20 residues. The DNA of the CDR3 is TGTGCCAGCACAGCCTGTTCAGAAAAGTTGCTAGAATCTGGGGCCAACGTCCTGACTTTC. Its translation is CASTACSEKLLESGANVLTF.

V is TRBV4-2 and J is TRBJ1-2; 9 positions match TRBD1. Germline CDR1 LGHNA, CDR2 YNFKEQ. The CDR3 runs 15 residues. V was pared by 4 bases and J by 5 bases, with 8 bases of the junction left unmatched. The CDR3, as DNA: TGTGCCAGCAGCCCCGGGACAGGGAGGGAGTATGGCTACACCTTC. Translating gives CASSPGTGREYGYTF.

The gene calls are TRBV10-3 and TRBJ2-7; D is perhaps TRBD1 (6 bases). Germline V gene data show CDR1 as ENHRY and CDR2 as SYGVKD. V gave up 10 bases and J gave up 3 bases, with 22 bases separating them. The CDR3 is 15 residues long. The CDR3 reads CATHPGTPHIYEQYF. CDR3 nucleotides: TGTGCCACCCACCCCGGGACACCCCATATCTACGAGCAGTACTTC.

The chain links TRBV18 to TRBJ2-1; D possibly corresponds to TRBD2 (6 bases). This CDR3 has 14 residues. V lost 6 bases and J 6 bases, leaving 15 bases between the germline ends. Germline V CDR1 and CDR2: KGHSH, LQKENI. The CDR3 spells CASSPGGSSNEQFF. Here the CDR3 DNA reads TGTGCCAGCTCGCCTGGGGGGAGTAGCAATGAGCAGTTCTTC.

The chain joins TRBV27 to TRBJ2-7; TRBD1 might be the D (5 bases). There are 14 residues in the CDR3. V was cut by 3 bases and J by 4 bases, with 13 bases left in between. The germline V gene encodes CDR1 MNHEY and CDR2 SMNVEV (reference sequence). CDR3 DNA: TGTGCCAGCAGTTTGAGGCAGGGCCCTTACGAGCAGTACTTC. This sequence encodes CASSLRQGPYEQYF.

The chain combines TRBV2 with TRBJ2-7, with 14 nucleotides matching TRBD2. V gave up 6 bases and J gave up 3 bases; unmatched junction bases: 4. This CDR3 has 15 residues. Germline V gene sequence: CDR1 SNHLY, CDR2 FYNNEI. CDR3 region: CASSYGLAGGYEQYF. Here the CDR3 DNA reads TGTGCCAGCAGCTACGGACTAGCGGGAGGCTACGAGCAGTACTTC.

Only one count was recorded for this clone. The chain employs TRBV7-9 and TRBJ1-3; no reliable D call. Germline loops: CDR1 SEHNR, CDR2 FQNEAQ (reference sequence). Trimming removed 2 bases from V and 0 bases from J, with 5 bases in between. CDR3 size: 14 residues. Written as DNA, the CDR3 is TGTGCCAGCAGCTTAAAGAGCTCTGGAAACACCATATATTTT. Protein product: CASSLKSSGNTIYF. Using reference TRBV7-9 and TRBJ1-3 for the parts outside the CDR3, the full variable domain is DTGVSQNPRHKITKRGQNVTFRCDPISEHNRLYWYRQTLGQGPEFLTYFQNEAQLEKSRLLSDRFSAERPKGSFSTLEIQRTEQGDSAMYLCASSLKSSGNTIYFGEGSWLTVV.